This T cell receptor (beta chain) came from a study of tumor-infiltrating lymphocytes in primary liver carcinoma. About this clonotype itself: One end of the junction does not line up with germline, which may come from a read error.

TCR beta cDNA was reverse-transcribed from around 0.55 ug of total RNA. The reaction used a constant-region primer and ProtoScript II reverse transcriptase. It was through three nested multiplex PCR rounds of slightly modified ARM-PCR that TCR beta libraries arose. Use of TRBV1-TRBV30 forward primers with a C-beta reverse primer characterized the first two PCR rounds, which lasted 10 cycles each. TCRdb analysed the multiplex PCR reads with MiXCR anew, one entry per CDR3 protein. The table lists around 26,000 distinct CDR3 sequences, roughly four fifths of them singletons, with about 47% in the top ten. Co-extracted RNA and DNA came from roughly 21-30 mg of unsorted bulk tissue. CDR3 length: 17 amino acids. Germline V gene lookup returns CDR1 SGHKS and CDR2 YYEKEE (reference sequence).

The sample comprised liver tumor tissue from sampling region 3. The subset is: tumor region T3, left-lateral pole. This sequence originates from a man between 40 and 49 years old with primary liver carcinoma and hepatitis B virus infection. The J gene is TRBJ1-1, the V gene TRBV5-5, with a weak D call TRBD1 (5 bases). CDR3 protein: CASSLGDRSSLNIEAFF. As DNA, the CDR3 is TGTGCTAGCAGCTTGGGGGATCGGTCCAGCTTGAACATTGAAGCTTTCTTT.